One T cell receptor beta chain is described in this entry. Its matching antigen is unknown. This specimen comes from a study of lymphopenia after photon versus proton radiotherapy. Study-level points and caveats: Better survival with proton therapy was suggested as possible, not demonstrated. Post-nadir TCR diversity decline inversely tracked overall survival among those who died. Relative stability marked proton patients; photon patients lost diversity and naive cells.

Clones were read by immunoSEQ multiplex PCR, and TCRdb kept only the in-frame ones, dropping some. The repertoire consists of about 70,000 clones, with about 87% occurring once and the leading ten covering about 10%. Germline loops: CDR1 SGHTA, CDR2 FQGTGA. The CDR3 spans 15 residues. V was clipped by 3 bases and J by 1 base; unmatched bases: 1. The source of this sequence is an older man with esophageal cancer. The sample consisted of peripheral blood, taken from a patient treated with proton-based radiotherapy. V and J are TRBV7-3 and TRBJ2-3; 10 positions match TRBD1. In DNA, the CDR3 is TGTGCCAGCAGCTTCGGGACAGGGGGCACAGATACGCAGTATTTT. Its protein is CASSFGTGGTDTQYF.